The present T cell receptor (beta chain) was sequenced within a study of T cells in Graves' hyperthyroidism and ophthalmopathy. Patients with uncontrolled infections, other autoimmune diseases, pregnancy or lactation were excluded. J lost 6 bases, V lost 1 base, and 9 bases had no gene match. The CDR3 consists of 17 residues. Germline CDR1 reads SGHTA; CDR2 reads FQGNSA. TCR beta CDR3 region amplification was performed from RNA transcripts. TCR CDR3 regions were first amplified by RT-PCR with HTBI primers. From the multiplex PCR reads, TCRdb called clonotypes with MiXCR, one entry per CDR3 protein. The data show a few hundred thousand distinct CDR3 sequences, 46% seen once.

Sequencing was performed on peripheral blood or thyroid tissue (not recorded which). The V and J genes are TRBV7-2 and TRBJ2-2; 9 bases agree with TRBD2. The source is an adult woman with Graves' disease, either hyperthyroidism or ophthalmopathy (not recorded which). The CDR3 reads CASSLELLAGGAGELFF. The CDR3 nucleotides are TGTGCCAGCAGCTTAGAGCTACTGGCGGGAGGGGCCGGGGAGCTGTTTTTT.